This T cell receptor (beta chain) was obtained from a study of blood T cell repertoires in COVID-19. The overall study: Whether acute or convalescent, the COVID-19 samples came from the United States, Italy and Spain.

Authors' processing steps: Amplification of reference gene primers was used by the study to estimate nucleated cell counts. Using immunoSEQ multiplex PCR, the repertoire was profiled, and TCRdb retains in-frame clones only, with some absent. Clonal size and the V and J genes are those of that table, whereas D and trimming came from the DNA. The sample comprises a few hundred thousand clones, 88% of which are singletons, and under 4.5% rests with the top ten. Per germline, CDR1 KGHDR and CDR2 SFDVKD. V was trimmed by 12 bases and J by 1 base, leaving 17 bases between them. This CDR3 comprises 14 residues.

This TCR came from a man in his sixties who had recovered from COVID-19. Sample: peripheral blood. This rearrangement joins TRBV24-1 to TRBJ1-1; D gene uncertain. This CDR3 reads CAPFSSCGNTEAFF. The CDR3 region has the DNA TGTGCCCCATTTTCAAGCTGTGGGAACACTGAAGCTTTCTTT.